One and the same sample provided the 25 T cell receptor beta chains below, sequenced in a study of CD8 T cells in Susac syndrome. Reverse transcription of roughly 0.5 to 1 ug RNA was carried out with random hexamers. Via MiXCR, TCRdb re-called the immunoSEQ multiplex PCR reads, giving one row per CDR3 protein. The table has some 300,000 distinct CDR3 sequences, 85% seen once. Sequencing used CD8+ T cells from PBMCs. Receptors originate from a human donor with multiple sclerosis.

The rearrangement links TRBV6-5 to TRBJ2-5, with TRBD2 matching 10 bases. The length of the CDR3 is 16 residues. Germline assignment: CDR1 MNHEY and CDR2 SVGAGI. With V trimmed by 2 bases and J by 4 bases, 7 bases remained unmatched. CDR3 DNA sequence: TGTGCCAGCAGTTACCAACTAGCGGGACCCGGAGAGACCCAGTACTTC. Translating gives CASSYQLAGPGETQYF.

The V call is TRBV27, the J call TRBJ2-7, with TRBD2 matching over 14 bases. From germline, CDR1 is MNHEY and CDR2 SMNVEV (reference sequence). The CDR3 has 17 residues. The V and J ends lost 0 bases and 3 bases, in that order; junction bases with no gene match: 4. As DNA, the CDR3 is TGTGCCAGCAGTTTATCAGGACTAGCGGGAGGCTTCTACGAGCAGTACTTC. Amino acids: CASSLSGLAGGFYEQYF.

The rearrangement links TRBV6-2 or TRBV6-3 to TRBJ1-5; perhaps TRBD1 as D (5 bases). The CDR3 consists of 15 residues. Germline CDR1 is MNHEY and CDR2 is SVGEGT. V was cut by 1 base and J by 7 bases, with 14 bases left in between. The DNA for the CDR3 is TGTGCCAGCAGTTACTATGGGCAGGGCAGGCAGCCCCAGCATTTT. Amino acid sequence: CASSYYGQGRQPQHF.

This clonotype was counted a single time. The chain employs TRBV23-1 and TRBJ1-2; tentatively, D is TRBD1 (5 bases). TRBV23-1 is treated as an ORF (open reading frame) with a function not yet certain. Trimming took off 3 bases at V and 3 bases at J, with 14 bases between the two ends. The CDR3 extends over 15 amino acids. CDR3 nucleotides: TGCGCCAGCAGTCACCCGGGCAGGACATACTATGGCTACACCTTC. This translates into CASSHPGRTYYGYTF.

The genes are TRBV6-2 or TRBV6-3 and TRBJ1-1; 8 positions agree with TRBD1. J gave up 3 bases and V 7 bases, and 22 bases lay outside the gene matches. CDR1 and CDR2 from the germline V gene are MNHEY and SVGEGT. The length of the CDR3 is 19 residues. For the CDR3, the DNA is TGTGCCAGCAACCTCGACATATTGGGCGAGGACAGGGTAGACACTGAAGCTTTCTTT. It codes for CASNLDILGEDRVDTEAFF.

The CDR3 is CASSSPRDYAPNEQFF. CDR3 in DNA: TGTGCCAGCAGCTCCCCCCGGGACTACGCACCCAATGAGCAGTTCTTC. The chain employs TRBV7-9 and TRBJ2-1, with TRBD2 matching over 7 bases. Trimming at V came to 4 bases and at J to 6 bases, leaving 12 bases not matched to a gene. Germline CDR1 reads SEHNR; CDR2 reads FQNEAQ (reference sequence). This CDR3 has 16 amino acids.

The chain recombines TRBV6-1 with TRBJ2-7; 7 bases line up with TRBD2. Germline loops: CDR1 MNHNS, CDR2 SASEGT. The CDR3 has 15 residues. The trim removed 3 bases at V and 3 bases at J, leaving 8 bases unmatched. The CDR3 loop reads CASSDPPSGDYEQYF. The CDR3 DNA sequence: TGTGCCAGCAGTGATCCGCCTAGCGGAGACTACGAGCAGTACTTC.

This chain uses TRBV3-1 with TRBJ2-3; either TRBD1 or TRBD2 may fit D (5 bases each). Trimming shortened V by 0 bases and J by 3 bases, and 16 bases separated the two germline ends. Looked up from germline, CDR1 is LGHDT and CDR2 is YNNKEL (reference sequence). This CDR3 region has 17 residues. The CDR3 sequence: CASSQEEMGPKTDTQYF. The CDR3 coding sequence is TGTGCCAGCAGCCAAGAGGAAATGGGACCGAAGACAGATACGCAGTATTTT.

The chain is built from TRBV19 and TRBJ2-7; 9 bases match TRBD1. CDR3 length: 16 amino acids. The V gene's germline CDR1 is LNHDA and CDR2 SQIVND (reference sequence). The junction had 11 bases not matched to a gene; V was cut back by 3 bases and J by 5 bases. DNA of the CDR3: TGTGCCAGTAGTATCACAGGGGGCAGAACTAGCGACGAGCAGTACTTC. This encodes CASSITGGRTSDEQYF.

Only one count was recorded for this clonotype. The chain links TRBV20-1 to TRBJ2-1; D tentatively fits TRBD1 or TRBD2 (5 bases each). With 0 bases removed from V and 8 bases from J, the gap between germline ends came to 17 bases. The germline V gene encodes CDR1 DFQATT and CDR2 SNEGSKA (reference sequence). The CDR3 is 15 amino acids. In DNA form, the CDR3 reads TGCAGTGCTAGAGATGGGGACGGAGCTATGTATGAGCAGTTCTTC. As protein: CSARDGDGAMYEQFF.

The rearrangement uses TRBV3-1 and TRBJ2-7; 7 positions agree with TRBD1. CDR3 length: 15 amino acids. Trimming at V came to 4 bases and at J to 3 bases, leaving 9 bases not matched to a gene. Germline V gene data show CDR1 as LGHDT and CDR2 as YNNKEL (reference sequence). The CDR3 DNA sequence: TGTGCCAGCAGCCCGTCTCCGGGACAGAACTACGAGCAGTACTTC. It yields the protein CASSPSPGQNYEQYF.

The CDR3 loop reads CSVVKGNTGELFF. CDR3 nucleotide sequence: TGCAGCGTTGTGAAGGGAAACACCGGGGAGCTGTTTTTT. The chain couples TRBV29-1 to TRBJ2-2; D is uncertain. V was shortened by 4 bases and J by 2 bases, with 8 bases between the two germline ends. Germline loops: CDR1 SQVTM, CDR2 ANQGSEA. The CDR3 has 13 residues.

V gene TRBV28 combines with J gene TRBJ2-1; TRBD2 aligns across 8 bases. V lost 5 bases, J lost 5 bases, and 17 bases stayed unmatched. In germline, CDR1 is MDHEN, CDR2 SYDVKM. The CDR3 consists of 18 residues. The CDR3 region has the DNA TGTGCCAGCAGTCTCCTTGCTTACGGGACTAGGCAAAACAATGAGCAGTTCTTC. Its translation: CASSLLAYGTRQNNEQFF.

The rearrangement uses TRBV28 and TRBJ2-1; 11 bases are shared with TRBD2. V lost 4 bases to trimming and J lost 5 bases; unmatched junction nucleotides: 4. The CDR3 length is 15 residues. CDR1 MDHEN and CDR2 SYDVKM come from the germline V gene. CDR3 sequence reads: CASSSTSGMDNEQFF. Here the CDR3 DNA reads TGTGCCAGCAGTTCGACTAGCGGGATGGACAATGAGCAGTTCTTC.

The chain couples TRBV9 to TRBJ2-7, with 8 positions matching TRBD1. The CDR3 is made up of 17 amino acids. Germline V gene data show CDR1 as SGDLS and CDR2 as YYNGEE. The V segment lost 4 bases and the J segment 3 bases; nucleotides outside the gene matches: 15. DNA for the CDR3: TGTGCCAGCAGCTCCAGTCCGGGACAGGAAGATTACTACGAGCAGTACTTC. Translation gives CASSSSPGQEDYYEQYF.

This sequence joins TRBV29-1 and TRBJ2-1; 11 nucleotides align to TRBD2. CDR3 length: 14 amino acids. V was clipped by 7 bases and J by 4 bases; unmatched bases: 6. Per the germline V gene, CDR1 is SQVTM and CDR2 is ANQGSEA. The CDR3 here is CSAVLAGDYNEQFF. The CDR3 nucleotides read TGCAGCGCTGTACTAGCGGGGGATTACAATGAGCAGTTCTTC.

The DNA of the CDR3 is TGTGCCAGCAGTTTGTGGACCACAGATACGCAGTATTTT. Amino acid sequence: CASSLWTTDTQYF. The genes are TRBV27 and TRBJ2-3; D gene ambiguous. Germline CDR1 is MNHEY and CDR2 is SMNVEV (reference sequence). The CDR3 is 13 amino acids. Trimming removed 3 bases from V and 2 bases from J, with 6 bases in between.

The V and J genes are TRBV7-9 and TRBJ1-5; no clear D. The V gene lost 4 bases and the J gene lost 5 bases, with 12 bases spanning the gap. Germline V CDR1 and CDR2: SEHNR, FQNEAQ (reference sequence). The CDR3 is 14 residues long. DNA for the CDR3: TGTGCCAGCAGCTATGAGGGCCTATATCAGCCCCAGCATTTT. Translation gives CASSYEGLYQPQHF. The whole variable domain, filled in from reference TRBV7-9 and TRBJ1-5, reads DTGVSQNPRHKITKRGQNVTFRCDPISEHNRLYWYRQTLGQGPEFLTYFQNEAQLEKSRLLSDRFSAERPKGSFSTLEIQRTEQGDSAMYLCASSYEGLYQPQHFGDGTRLSIL.

V usage is TRBV7-3 and J usage is TRBJ1-1; TRBD1 aligns across 8 bases. The CDR3 runs to 15 residues. Unmatched junction bases numbered 2, after V lost 2 bases and J lost 0 bases. Germline values: CDR1 SGHTA, CDR2 FQGTGA. The CDR3 here is CASSLQGAMNTEAFF. CDR3 sequence (DNA): TGTGCCAGCAGCTTACAGGGGGCCATGAACACTGAAGCTTTCTTT. The whole variable domain, remainder taken from reference TRBV7-3 and TRBJ1-1, is GAGVSQTPSNKVTEKGKYVELRCDPISGHTALYWYRQSLGQGPEFLIYFQGTGAADDSGLPNDRFFAVRPEGSVSTLKIQRTERGDSAVYLCASSLQGAMNTEAFFGQGTRLTVV.

The chain is built from TRBV24-1 and TRBJ2-5; 9 bases match TRBD1. Per germline, CDR1 KGHDR and CDR2 SFDVKD. The CDR3 is made up of 14 amino acids. J gave up 3 bases and V 4 bases, and 2 bases lay outside the gene matches. The DNA for the CDR3 is TGTGCCACCAGTGACTGGGACAGGGAAGAGACCCAGTACTTC. It translates to CATSDWDREETQYF.

Comment on this clonotype: A read error may produce the germline difference seen at one junction end. The V call is TRBV14, the J call TRBJ2-1; D unresolved. Germline CDR1 is SGHDN and CDR2 is FVKESK. The CDR3 loop spans 15 amino acids. CDR3 sequence reads: CASSQVSRNYDEQFF. DNA of the CDR3: TGTGCCAGCAGCCAAGTCTCGAGGAACTACGATGAGCAGTTCTTC.

CDR3: CSAREGEPGYEQYF. The CDR3 nucleotides read TGCAGTGCTAGGGAGGGGGAGCCGGGCTACGAGCAGTACTTC. The chain has TRBV20-1 and TRBJ2-7; D is possibly TRBD1 or TRBD2 (6 bases each). The CDR3 runs to 14 residues. V lost 3 bases and J lost 3, with 15 bases in between. Germline V gene lookup returns CDR1 DFQATT and CDR2 SNEGSKA (reference sequence).

This rearrangement joins TRBV27 to TRBJ1-5; D is uncertain. Trimming removed 5 bases from V and 2 bases from J, with 16 bases in between. The germline CDR1 and CDR2 sequences are MNHEY and SMNVEV (reference sequence). The CDR3 has 16 residues. In DNA, the CDR3 is TGTGCCAGCAGTCCCGCCCGGGTCGCGGGCAATCAGCCCCAGCATTTT. Protein product: CASSPARVAGNQPQHF.

The chain joins TRBV27 to TRBJ1-1, with D possibly matching TRBD1 (6 bases). Germline CDR1 and CDR2: MNHEY and SMNVEV (reference sequence). V lost 6 bases to trimming and J lost 5 bases, with 22 bases between them. This CDR3 spans 16 amino acids. CDR3: CASSNAVGQWWTEAFF. DNA for the CDR3: TGTGCCAGCAGCAACGCCGTCGGACAGTGGTGGACTGAAGCTTTCTTT.

This clonotype occurred once. V is TRBV7-6 and J is TRBJ2-1; 9 bases match TRBD2. The CDR3 is 17 residues long. The V gene end was trimmed by 1 base and the J gene end by 1 base; junction bases not matched to a gene: 5. The germline V gene has CDR1 SGHVS and CDR2 FNYEAQ. The CDR3 nucleotides read TGTGCCAGCAGCTTAGGGACTAGCGCCGATTCCTACAATGAGCAGTTCTTC. Amino acid sequence: CASSLGTSADSYNEQFF.